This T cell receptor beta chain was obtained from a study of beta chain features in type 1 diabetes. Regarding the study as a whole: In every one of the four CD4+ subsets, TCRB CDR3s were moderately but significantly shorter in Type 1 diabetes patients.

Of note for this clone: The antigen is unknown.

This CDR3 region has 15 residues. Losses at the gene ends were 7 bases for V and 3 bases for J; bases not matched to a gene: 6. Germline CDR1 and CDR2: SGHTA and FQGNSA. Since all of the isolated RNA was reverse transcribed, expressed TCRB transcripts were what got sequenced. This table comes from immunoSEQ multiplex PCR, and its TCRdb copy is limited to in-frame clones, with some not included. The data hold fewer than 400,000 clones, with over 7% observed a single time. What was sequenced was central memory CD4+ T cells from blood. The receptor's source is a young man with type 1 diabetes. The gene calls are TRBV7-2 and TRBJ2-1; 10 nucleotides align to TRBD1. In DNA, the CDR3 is TGTGCCAGCAACGTCGACAGGGGGCACTACAATGAGCAGTTCTTC. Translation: CASNVDRGHYNEQFF.